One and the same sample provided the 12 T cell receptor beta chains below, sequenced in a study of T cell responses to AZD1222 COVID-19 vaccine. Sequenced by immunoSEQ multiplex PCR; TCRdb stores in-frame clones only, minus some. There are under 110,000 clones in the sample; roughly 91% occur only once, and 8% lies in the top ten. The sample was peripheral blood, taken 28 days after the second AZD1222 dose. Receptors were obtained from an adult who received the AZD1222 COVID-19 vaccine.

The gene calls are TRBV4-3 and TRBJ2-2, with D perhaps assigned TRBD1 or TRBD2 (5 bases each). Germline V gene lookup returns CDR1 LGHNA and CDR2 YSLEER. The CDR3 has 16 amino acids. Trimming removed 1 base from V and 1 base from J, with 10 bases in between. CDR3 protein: CASSQAGTGNTGELFF. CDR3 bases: TGCGCCAGCAGCCAAGCCGGGACGGGGAACACCGGGGAGCTGTTTTTT.

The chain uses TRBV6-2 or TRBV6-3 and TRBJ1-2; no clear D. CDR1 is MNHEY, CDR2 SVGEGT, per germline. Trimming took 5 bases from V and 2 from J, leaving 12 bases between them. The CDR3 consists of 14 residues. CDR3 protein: CASSTAFVNYGYTF. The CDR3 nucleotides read TGTGCCAGCAGTACGGCATTCGTAAACTATGGCTACACCTTC.

The CDR3 nucleotides are TGCGCCAGCAGCTTGGAGACAGGGTCCAATCAGCCCCAGCATTTT. As protein: CASSLETGSNQPQHF. V usage is TRBV5-1 and J usage is TRBJ1-5, with 7 bases aligning to TRBD1. The length of the CDR3 is 15 residues. V shed 0 bases and J 3 bases; nucleotides not matched to a gene: 3. Germline lookup yields CDR1 SGHRS and CDR2 YFSETQ. Variable domain in full (rest from reference TRBV5-1 and TRBJ1-5): KAGVTQTPRYLIKTRGQQVTLSCSPISGHRSVSWYQQTPGQGLQFLFEYFSETQRNKGNFPGRFSGRQFSNSRSEMNVSTLELGDSALYLCASSLETGSNQPQHFGDGTRLSIL.

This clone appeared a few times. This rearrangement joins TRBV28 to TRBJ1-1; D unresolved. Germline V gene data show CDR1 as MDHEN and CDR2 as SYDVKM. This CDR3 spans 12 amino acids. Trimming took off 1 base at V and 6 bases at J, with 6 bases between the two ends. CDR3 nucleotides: TGTGCCAGCAGTTTATTGGGTTCTGAAGCTTTCTTT. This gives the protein CASSLLGSEAFF.

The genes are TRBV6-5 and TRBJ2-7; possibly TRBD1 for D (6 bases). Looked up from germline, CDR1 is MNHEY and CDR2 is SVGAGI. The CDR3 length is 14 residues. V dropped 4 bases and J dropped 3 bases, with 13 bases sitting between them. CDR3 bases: TGTGCCAGCAGTTTTCAGGGGTCCCTCTACGAGCAGTACTTC. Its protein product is CASSFQGSLYEQYF.

The CDR3 nucleotides read TGTGCCAGCAGTCAATCGTGGGATCGGTCACCCCTCCACTTT. It codes for CASSQSWDRSPLHF. The chain uses TRBV2 and TRBJ1-6, with no clear D. V lost 5 bases, J lost 10 bases, and 15 bases lay in between. The CDR3 contains 14 residues. CDR1 and CDR2 from the germline V gene are SNHLY and FYNNEI.

The CDR3 bases are TGTGCCAGCAGCGGGACAGGGCCGACCTACGAGCAGTACTTC. It translates to CASSGTGPTYEQYF. The chain is built from TRBV2 and TRBJ2-7, with 9 bases matching TRBD1. The length of the CDR3 is 14 residues. CDR1 is SNHLY, CDR2 FYNNEI, per germline. V was clipped by 6 bases and J by 2 bases; unmatched bases: 5.

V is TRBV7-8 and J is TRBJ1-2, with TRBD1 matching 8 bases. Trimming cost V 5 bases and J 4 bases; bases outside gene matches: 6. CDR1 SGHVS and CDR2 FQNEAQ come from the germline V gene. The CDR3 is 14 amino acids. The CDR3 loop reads CASSLDRGGYGYTF. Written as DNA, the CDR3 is TGTGCCAGCAGCCTCGACAGGGGCGGCTATGGCTACACCTTC.

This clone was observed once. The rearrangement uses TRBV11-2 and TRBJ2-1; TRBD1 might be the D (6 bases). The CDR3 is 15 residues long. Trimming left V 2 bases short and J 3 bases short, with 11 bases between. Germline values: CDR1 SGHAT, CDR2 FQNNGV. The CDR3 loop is CASSLLQGNYNEQFF. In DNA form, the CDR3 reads TGTGCCAGCAGCTTATTACAGGGAAACTACAATGAGCAGTTCTTC.

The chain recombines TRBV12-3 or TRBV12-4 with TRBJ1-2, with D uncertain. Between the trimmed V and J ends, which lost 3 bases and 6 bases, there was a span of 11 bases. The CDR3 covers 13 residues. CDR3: CASSFELRDGYTF. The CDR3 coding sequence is TGTGCCAGCAGTTTTGAGCTTAGGGATGGCTACACCTTC.

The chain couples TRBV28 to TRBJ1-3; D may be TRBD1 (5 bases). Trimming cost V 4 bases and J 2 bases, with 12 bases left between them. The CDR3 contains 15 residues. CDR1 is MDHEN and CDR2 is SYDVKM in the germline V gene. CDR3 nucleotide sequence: TGTGCCAGCAGTTGGCCCCGCAGGGCTGGAAACACCATATATTTT. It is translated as CASSWPRRAGNTIYF.

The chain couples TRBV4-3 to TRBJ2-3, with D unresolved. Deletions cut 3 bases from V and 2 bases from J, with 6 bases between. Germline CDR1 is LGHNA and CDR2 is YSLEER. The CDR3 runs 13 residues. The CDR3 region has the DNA TGCGCCAGCAGCCACATCTCCACAGATACGCAGTATTTT. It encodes CASSHISTDTQYF.